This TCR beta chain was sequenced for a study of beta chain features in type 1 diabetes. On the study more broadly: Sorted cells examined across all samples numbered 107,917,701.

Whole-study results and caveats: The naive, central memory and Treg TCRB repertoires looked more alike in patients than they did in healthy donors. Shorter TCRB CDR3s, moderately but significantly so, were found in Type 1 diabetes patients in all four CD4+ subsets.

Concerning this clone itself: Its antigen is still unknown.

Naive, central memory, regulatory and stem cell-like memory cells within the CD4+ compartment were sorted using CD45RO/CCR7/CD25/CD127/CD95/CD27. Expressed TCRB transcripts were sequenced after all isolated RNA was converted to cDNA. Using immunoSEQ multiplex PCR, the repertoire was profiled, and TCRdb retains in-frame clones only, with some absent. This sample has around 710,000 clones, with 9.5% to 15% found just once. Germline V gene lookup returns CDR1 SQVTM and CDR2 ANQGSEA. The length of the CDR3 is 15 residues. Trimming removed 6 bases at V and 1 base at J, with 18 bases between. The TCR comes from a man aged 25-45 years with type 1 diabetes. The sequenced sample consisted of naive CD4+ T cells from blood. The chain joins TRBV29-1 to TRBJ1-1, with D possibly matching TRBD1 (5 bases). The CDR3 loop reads CSVESTKRGNTEAFF. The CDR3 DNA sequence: TGCAGCGTGGAAAGTACGAAAAGGGGGAACACTGAAGCTTTCTTT.